This TCR beta chain comes out of a study of PD-1 blockade in classical Hodgkin lymphoma (TCRdb year 2020). In terms of the full investigation: Nivolumab dosing was 3 mg/kg intravenously every 2 weeks, continuing until either disease progression or unacceptable toxicity. The study used TCR beta sequencing and CyTOF to define a peripheral blood immune signature of response to PD-1 blockade in classical Hodgkin lymphoma. General study outcomes and caveats: Patients starting nivolumab less than 1 year after ASCT had lower diversity and were excluded from later analyses to avoid confounding by immune reconstitution. Among trial patients, those achieving complete response had baseline diversity similar to that of newly diagnosed patients, while diversity was significantly lower in partial responders and progressors. The study covered only a single clinical trial cohort, and the causes of the repertoire differences, possibly disease activity or prior therapy, were still not defined. By C4D1, a significant rise was seen in CD4+ TCR diversity but not in CD8+ TCR diversity (p=0.0027 vs p=0.16), and the rise was most apparent among complete responders (p=0.02). Newly diagnosed patients were reported to have lower baseline TCR diversity than healthy donors, and relapsed/refractory patients were reported to have lower baseline TCR diversity still.

Relative to germline, V is missing 4 bases and J is missing 3 bases, with 6 bases of the junction outside any gene match. Via the germline V gene, CDR1 is SGHTS and CDR2 YDEGEE. The CDR3 holds 15 amino acids from the cysteine to the phenylalanine. Of the read, only the CDR3 DNA is kept; its 45 bases are in frame from base 1. Details on this clone: The antigen this receptor binds is unknown. No clone much larger than this one lies a single base away; base qualities are absent.

Sample time point, as interpreted from the label and publication: cycle 4 day 1 (C4D1), after more than five weeks of nivolumab. All trial patients had relapsed after autologous stem cell transplantation, with cohorts A, B and C differing in prior brentuximab vedotin exposure. CD4+ T cells were purified from thawed PBMCs by magnetic negative selection with a Miltenyi CD4+ T cell isolation kit. The trial cohort comprised some 60 patients with relapsed/refractory classical Hodgkin lymphoma whose best overall responses were complete response, partial response or progressive disease. Trial patients were treated with single-agent nivolumab in the multi-cohort phase II CheckMate 205 trial. An independent review committee assessed best overall response by applying the 2007 International Working Group response criteria. Trial PBMCs were collected just before the start of nivolumab (C1D1) and during therapy at cycle 2 day 1 and cycle 4 day 1. Peripheral blood was collected in 8 mL Vacutainer Cell Preparation Tubes, from which PBMCs were isolated by centrifugation and then cryopreserved. Purified CD4+ and CD8+ fractions were prepared only for cases with an additional available PBMC sample. Magnetically labelled cells were removed on LS columns in a quadroMACS separator, and the flow-through was retained as the purified fraction.

The Qiagen DNeasy kit was used to extract genomic DNA from unsorted PBMCs and from the negatively selected CD4+ and CD8+ fractions. TCR beta CDR3 regions were amplified by immunoSEQ multiplex PCR using primers annealing to V and J segments. A synthetic immune receptor repertoire was used to minimize amplification bias, and any remaining bias was removed computationally after sequencing. The study's processing was this. Custom Python scripts were used to quantify repertoire diversity as the Shannon entropy index. The unsorted, CD4+ and CD8+ repertoires were each analyzed separately, with the exception of combined analyses, where CD4+ and CD8+ sequences were merged in silico. A clone was considered expanded if an increase in frequency of at least 2-fold after treatment relative to C1D1 was found, and a pseudocount of 0.5 was applied to clones undetected at baseline. Singleton clones were defined as clones with 0 or 1 copy at C1D1, and non-singleton clones were defined as clones with 2 or more copies. Clones expanded in unsorted samples were labelled as CD4+, CD8+ or unknown by matching protein sequences in sorted samples from the same patient. Wilcoxon tests on paired samples were used to test changes in diversity from C1D1 to C4D1. TCRdb obtained this table from immuneACCESS and retained in-frame rearrangements with V and J assigned. These tables miss some clones; where compared with another copy, unresolved V genes account for less than half of the shortfall, and the remainder is unexplained. V and J calls and clone size are copied from that table; D and trimming were computed from the DNA. The sample table lists tens of thousands of clones, approximately 80% of them with a count of one. Around 0.58% of the sample is taken by the ten largest.

The sequencing used CD4+ T cells from blood, collected before the fourth cycle of nivolumab. The chain joins TRBV5-8 to TRBJ1-3, with 8 bases matching TRBD1. The clonotype originates from a human donor with classical Hodgkin lymphoma. The bases read TGTGCCAGCAGCATAGACAGGGGCGGTGGAAACACCATATATTTT. This yields the protein CASSIDRGGGNTIYF.